Presented here are 4 T cell receptor beta chains from one specimen sequenced in a study of blood T cells in healthy people across ages. It was with a sample-barcoded 5' primer and a J-beta primer mix that a second PCR of roughly 6 to 12 cycles was run. TCRdb redid the calling of the 5' RACE reads with MiXCR, one entry per CDR3 protein. The table shows more than 550,000 distinct CDR3 sequences, with 22% occurring only once. Sequenced sample: blood. All receptors come from a man aged 65 to 79 in good health.

The gene calls are TRBV4-3 and TRBJ1-4; TRBD1 agrees at 10 bases. Germline V gene lookup returns CDR1 LGHNA and CDR2 YSLEER. Trimming at V came to 1 base and at J to 13 bases, leaving 6 bases not matched to a gene. The CDR3 spans 14 residues. The chain's CDR3 is CASSQAGQGTGLFF. In DNA form, the CDR3 reads TGCGCCAGCAGCCAAGCGGGACAGGGGACGGGACTGTTTTTT.

This chain connects TRBV5-5 to TRBJ2-1; 7 bases line up with TRBD1. The germline gives CDR1 SGHKS, CDR2 YYEKEE (reference sequence). This CDR3 spans 16 amino acids. Trimming removed 0 bases from V and 4 bases from J; junction bases left unmatched: 7. CDR3 protein: CASSLVQGDLYNEQFF. The CDR3 coding sequence is TGTGCCAGCAGCTTGGTCCAGGGGGACCTTTACAATGAGCAGTTCTTC.

The chain has TRBV18 and TRBJ2-3; the match to TRBD2 covers 8 bases. Trimming took 6 bases from V and 3 from J; bases not matched to a gene: 11. The CDR3 extends over 16 amino acids. Germline V gene data show CDR1 as KGHSH and CDR2 as LQKENI. This CDR3 reads CASSPPPGGPTDTQYF. The CDR3 DNA reads TGTGCCAGCTCCCCTCCCCCGGGAGGGCCGACAGATACGCAGTATTTT.

The J gene is TRBJ1-1, the V gene TRBV29-1; unclear D gene. V was cut by 6 bases and J by 4 bases, with 18 bases left in between. CDR3 size: 14 residues. The germline V gene has CDR1 SQVTM and CDR2 ANQGSEA. This CDR3 reads CSVIGKRWATEAFF. The DNA for the CDR3 is TGCAGCGTCATAGGGAAGAGGTGGGCCACTGAAGCTTTCTTT.